Below, one TCR beta chain is given with its context. V gave up 6 bases and J gave up 4 bases, with 16 bases separating them. Germline-derived CDR1 and CDR2 are SGHTS and YDEGEE. There are 14 residues in the CDR3. Profiled with immunoSEQ multiplex PCR; TCRdb holds only in-frame clones, not every one. The sample has around 300,000 clones, approximately 85% seen once. This sample is part of a study of blood T cell repertoires in COVID-19. Sequencing input: peripheral blood. This sequence originates from a human donor in a cohort sampled during active COVID-19. The chain joins TRBV5-8 to TRBJ1-1; D remains unclear. CDR3 sequence (DNA): TGTGCCAGCACCCCATCTCGTTTAGTCACTGAAGCTTTCTTT. Translating gives CASTPSRLVTEAFF.